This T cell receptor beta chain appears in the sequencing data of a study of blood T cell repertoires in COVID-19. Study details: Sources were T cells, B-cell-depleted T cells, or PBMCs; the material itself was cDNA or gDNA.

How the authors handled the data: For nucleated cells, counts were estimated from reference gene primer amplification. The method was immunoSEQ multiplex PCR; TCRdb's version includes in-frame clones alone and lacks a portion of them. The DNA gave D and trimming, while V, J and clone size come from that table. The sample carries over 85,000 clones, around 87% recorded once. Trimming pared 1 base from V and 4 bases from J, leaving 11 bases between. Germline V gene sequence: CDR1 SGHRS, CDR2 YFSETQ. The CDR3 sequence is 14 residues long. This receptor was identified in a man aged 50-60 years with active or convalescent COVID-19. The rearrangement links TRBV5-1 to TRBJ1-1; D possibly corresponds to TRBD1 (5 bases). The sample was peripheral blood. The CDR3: CASSLKGLGTEAFF. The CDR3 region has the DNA TGCGCCAGCAGCTTGAAGGGGCTGGGCACTGAAGCTTTCTTT.